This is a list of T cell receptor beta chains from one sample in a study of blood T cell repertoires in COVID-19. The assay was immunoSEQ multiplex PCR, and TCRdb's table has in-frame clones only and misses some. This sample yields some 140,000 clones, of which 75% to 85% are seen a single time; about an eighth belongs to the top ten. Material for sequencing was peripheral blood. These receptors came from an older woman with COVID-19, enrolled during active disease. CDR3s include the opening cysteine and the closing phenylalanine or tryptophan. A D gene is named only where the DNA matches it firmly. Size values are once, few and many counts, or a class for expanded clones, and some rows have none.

CASSLEGASGNTIYF,TGCGCCAGCAGCTTGGAGGGGGCAAGCGGAAACACCATATATTTT,TRBV5-1,TRBJ1-3,few,TRBD1
CASSSGQEYSGNTIYF,TGTGCCAGTAGTTCGGGACAGGAGTACTCTGGAAACACCATATATTTT,TRBV19,TRBJ1-3,NA,TRBD1
CASSLASGNTEAFF,TGTGCCAGCAGCTTAGCCTCAGGGAACACTGAAGCTTTCTTT,TRBV7-9,TRBJ1-1,medium-sized,NA
CASSQLVGLAGGEEQYF,TGTGCCAGCAGCCAGTTAGTAGGACTAGCGGGAGGTGAGGAGCAGTACTTC,TRBV3-1/TRBV3-2,TRBJ2-7,NA,TRBD2
CASSIEGSTGELFF,TGTGCCAGTAGTATAGAAGGGAGCACCGGGGAGCTGTTTTTT,TRBV19,TRBJ2-2,few,NA
CASSPTGPDQPQHF,TGTGCCAGCAGCCCGACAGGGCCCGATCAGCCCCAGCATTTT,TRBV27,TRBJ1-5,NA,TRBD1
CASSQAGGRAQPQHF,TGTGCCAGCAGCCAGGCCGGCGGGAGGGCACAGCCCCAGCATTTT,TRBV7-9,TRBJ1-5,NA,NA
CASSFTGGNTIYF,TGTGCCAGCAGCTTCACAGGGGGGAACACCATATATTTT,TRBV7-9,TRBJ1-3,NA,TRBD1
CASSFELASQTQYF,TGTGCCAGCAGCTTTGAATTAGCGAGCCAGACCCAGTACTTC,TRBV5-6,TRBJ2-5,few,NA
CASSLAASGIGADTQYF,TGTGCTAGCAGCTTAGCTGCTAGCGGGATTGGGGCAGATACGCAGTATTTT,TRBV7-7,TRBJ2-3,NA,TRBD2
CASSQDRSRNYGYTF,TGTGCCAGCAGCCAAGATCGATCGAGAAACTATGGCTACACCTTC,TRBV4-2,TRBJ1-2,few,NA
CAISPSGVEGYTF,TGTGCCATCAGCCCCTCGGGGGTGGAAGGCTACACCTTC,TRBV10-3,TRBJ1-2,NA,NA
CASSPLQGTFNEKLFF,TGTGCCAGCTCACCCCTCCAGGGAACGTTTAATGAAAAACTGTTTTTT,TRBV18,TRBJ1-4,NA,NA
CASSEAGLLKGGYTF,TGTGCCAGCAGTGAGGCAGGGCTTCTCAAGGGTGGCTACACCTTC,TRBV6-1,TRBJ1-2,NA,NA
CASSFREDQPQHF,TGTGCCAGCAGTTTTCGGGAGGATCAGCCCCAGCATTTT,TRBV12-3/TRBV12-4,TRBJ1-5,NA,NA
CALRPGEGYGYTF,TGTGCCTTACGGCCAGGGGAGGGCTATGGCTACACCTTC,TRBV6-6,TRBJ1-2,NA,NA
CAIREVSTDTQYF,TGTGCCATTCGGGAGGTTAGCACAGATACGCAGTATTTT,TRBV10-3,TRBJ2-3,few,TRBD2
CASSYAGADTQYF,TGCGCCAGCAGCTACGCAGGGGCAGATACGCAGTATTTT,TRBV5-1,TRBJ2-3,NA,NA
CASSLSNIGGNQPQHF,TGTGCCAGCAGCTTAAGCAACATAGGGGGAAATCAGCCCCAGCATTTT,TRBV7-9,TRBJ1-5,NA,NA
CSVEIGMAGSEKLFF,TGCAGCGTTGAAATTGGCATGGCAGGTAGTGAAAAACTGTTTTTT,TRBV29-1,TRBJ1-4,NA,NA
CSVADRANTEAFF,TGCAGCGTTGCCGATAGAGCGAACACTGAAGCTTTCTTT,TRBV29-1,TRBJ1-1,NA,NA
CASRTGASWGGSGNTIYF,TGTGCCAGTAGGACAGGGGCCTCTTGGGGGGGCTCTGGAAACACCATATATTTT,TRBV19,TRBJ1-3,few,TRBD1
CASSNPAAGLADTQYF,TGTGCCAGCAGTAACCCCGCTGCAGGGCTAGCAGATACGCAGTATTTT,TRBV27,TRBJ2-3,NA,NA
CASSQAIAGETQYF,TGTGCCAGCAGCCAGGCCATAGCGGGGGAGACCCAGTACTTC,TRBV3-1/TRBV3-2,TRBJ2-5,NA,TRBD2
CASSLSQGVNTEAFF,TGCGCCAGCAGCTTGAGCCAGGGGGTGAACACTGAAGCTTTCTTT,TRBV5-1,TRBJ1-1,NA,TRBD1
CASSLSRGLPGNEQFF,TGTGCCAGCAGCTTATCGAGAGGGCTTCCGGGCAATGAGCAGTTCTTC,TRBV7-7,TRBJ2-1,NA,NA
CASSGQVSPNYGYTF,TGTGCCAGCAGCGGACAGGTCAGCCCGAACTATGGCTACACCTTC,TRBV5-5,TRBJ1-2,NA,TRBD1
CASSEGAGARVPRHGYTF,TGTGCCAGCAGTGAAGGGGCAGGGGCTAGGGTACCACGACATGGCTACACCTTC,TRBV6-1,TRBJ1-2,NA,NA
CASSQVQDGQPQHF,TGTGCCAGCAGCCAAGTCCAGGATGGTCAGCCCCAGCATTTT,TRBV4-2,TRBJ1-5,NA,NA
CSVGQAEAFF,TGCAGCGTTGGACAGGCTGAAGCTTTCTTT,TRBV29-1,TRBJ1-1,NA,NA
CASSLRGALLYGYTF,TGTGCCAGCAGCCTACGGGGGGCGCTACTCTATGGCTACACCTTC,TRBV3-1/TRBV3-2,TRBJ1-2,NA,NA
CASSSGQGNEQFF,TGTGCCAGCAGCTCAGGACAGGGGAATGAGCAGTTCTTC,TRBV12-3/TRBV12-4,TRBJ2-1,NA,TRBD1
CASSYPRGGHTEAFF,TGTGCCAGCAGTTACCCTCGCGGGGGCCACACTGAAGCTTTCTTT,TRBV6-2/TRBV6-3,TRBJ1-1,once,NA
CATTASPRGYGYTF,TGTGCCACCACGGCCTCCCCGCGCGGCTATGGCTACACCTTC,TRBV15,TRBJ1-2,NA,NA
CASGRGSNQPQHF,TGTGCCAGCGGTCGGGGTTCCAATCAGCCCCAGCATTTT,TRBV7-8,TRBJ1-5,once,NA
CASLGGTNEKLFF,TGTGCCAGCCTCGGGGGAACTAATGAAAAACTGTTTTTT,TRBV6-6,TRBJ1-4,NA,NA
CSVAGRGAYNEQFF,TGCAGCGTTGCGGGGAGGGGCGCCTACAATGAGCAGTTCTTC,TRBV29-1,TRBJ2-1,NA,TRBD2
CASSLVGTRQETQYF,TGTGCCAGCAGCTTGGTCGGGACTAGACAAGAGACCCAGTACTTC,TRBV5-6,TRBJ2-5,NA,TRBD2
CASSKTENTGELFF,TGTGCCAGCAGTAAGACAGAGAACACCGGGGAGCTGTTTTTT,TRBV7-9,TRBJ2-2,NA,NA
CASSEAQDGYYGYTF,TGTGCCAGCAGTGAAGCTCAGGATGGTTACTATGGCTACACCTTC,TRBV6-1,TRBJ1-2,few,NA
CASTVGHRLAHNEQFF,TGTGCCAGCACCGTGGGTCATAGACTAGCCCACAATGAGCAGTTCTTC,TRBV5-8,TRBJ2-1,NA,TRBD2
CASSPPGVPNTEAFF,TGTGCCAGCTCACCACCGGGAGTCCCCAACACTGAAGCTTTCTTT,TRBV18,TRBJ1-1,NA,NA
CASSQGAPREKLFF,TGTGCCAGCAGCCAGGGGGCCCCGCGCGAAAAACTGTTTTTT,TRBV14,TRBJ1-4,once,NA
CASTSGQHTDTQYF,TGTGCCAGCACCTCGGGACAGCACACAGATACGCAGTATTTT,TRBV6-5,TRBJ2-3,few,TRBD1
CASSLLAGGLEQFF,TGTGCCAGCAGCTTACTAGCGGGAGGGCTTGAGCAGTTCTTC,TRBV7-9,TRBJ2-1,NA,TRBD2
CASSQEERWNSPLHF,TGTGCCAGCAGCCAAGAAGAGAGGTGGAATTCACCCCTCCACTTT,TRBV3-1/TRBV3-2,TRBJ1-6,NA,NA
CASSLTGISGANVLTF,TGTGCCAGCAGCCTTACAGGAATCTCTGGGGCCAACGTCCTGACTTTC,TRBV3-1/TRBV3-2,TRBJ2-6,NA,NA
CASSPPTDLSGNTIYF,TGTGCCAGCTCACCACCCACAGACCTCTCTGGAAACACCATATATTTT,TRBV18,TRBJ1-3,NA,NA
CASSEALRGGSEQYF,TGTGCCAGCAGTGAAGCGCTTCGGGGCGGGAGCGAGCAGTACTTC,TRBV6-1,TRBJ2-7,NA,TRBD2
CASSLGQGSGYTF,TGTGCCAGCAGCTTAGGACAGGGGAGCGGCTACACCTTC,TRBV7-9,TRBJ1-2,few,TRBD1
CASMLAVNSYNEQFF,TGCGCCAGCATGCTAGCGGTGAACTCCTACAATGAGCAGTTCTTC,TRBV5-1,TRBJ2-1,NA,TRBD2